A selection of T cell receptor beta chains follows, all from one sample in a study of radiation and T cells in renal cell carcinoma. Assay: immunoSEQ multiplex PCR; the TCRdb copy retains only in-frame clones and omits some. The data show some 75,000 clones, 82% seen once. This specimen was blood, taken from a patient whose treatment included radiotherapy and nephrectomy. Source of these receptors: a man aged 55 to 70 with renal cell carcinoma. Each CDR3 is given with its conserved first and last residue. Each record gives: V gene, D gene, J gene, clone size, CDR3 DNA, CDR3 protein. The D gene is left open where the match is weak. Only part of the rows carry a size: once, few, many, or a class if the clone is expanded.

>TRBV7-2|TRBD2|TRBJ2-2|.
TGTGCCAGCAGGAAAGCGGGGTGGAACACCGGGGAGCTGTTTTTT
CASRKAGWNTGELFF
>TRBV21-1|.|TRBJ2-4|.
TGTGCCAGCAGCAAATGCGGGGGCAATAGAGTGAGGCTAGCCAAAAACATTCAGTACTTC
CASSKCGGNRVRLAKNIQYF
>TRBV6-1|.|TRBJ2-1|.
TGTGCCAGCAGTGTGACTACTTACAATGAGCAGTTCTTC
CASSVTTYNEQFF
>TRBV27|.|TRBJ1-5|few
TGTGCCAGCAGTTCCCGTCAGGGGACCCAGCCCCAGCATTTT
CASSSRQGTQPQHF
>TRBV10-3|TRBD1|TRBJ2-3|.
TGTGCCATCAGTGACCTTACACAGGGGGAAGATACGCAGTATTTT
CAISDLTQGEDTQYF
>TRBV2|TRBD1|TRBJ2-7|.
TGTGCCAGCAGACCGGGACAGGGTTACGAGCAGTACTTC
CASRPGQGYEQYF
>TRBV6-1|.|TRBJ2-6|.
TGTGCCAGCAGTGAACCGAGGGCATCTGGGGCCAACGTCCTGACTTTC
CASSEPRASGANVLTF
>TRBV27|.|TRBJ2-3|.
TGTGCCAGCAGTTTTGGCACTAGCACAGATACGCAGTATTTT
CASSFGTSTDTQYF
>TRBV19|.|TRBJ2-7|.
TGTGCCAGTAGTATAGGCGGCACCAGTATCTACGAGCAGTACTTC
CASSIGGTSIYEQYF
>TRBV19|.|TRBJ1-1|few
TGTGCCAGTAGCGACGGTGGTAACAGTGAAGCTTTCTTT
CASSDGGNSEAFF
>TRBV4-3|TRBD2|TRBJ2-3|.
TGCGCCAGCAGCCAGGGTAATAGCGGGAGGGCCGGTGCAGATACGCAGTATTTT
CASSQGNSGRAGADTQYF
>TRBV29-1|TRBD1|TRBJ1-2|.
TGCAGCGTTGAAAGGAGGGTGGGACAGAGCTACATTTCGGGGGGCTACACCTTC
CSVERRVGQSYISGGYTF
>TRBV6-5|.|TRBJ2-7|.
TGTGCCAGCAGTTACGCTTTCGGGCCCCAACAGTACTTC
CASSYAFGPQQYF
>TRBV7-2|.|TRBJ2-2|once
TGTGCCAGCAGCTTACTTACGGGCCAGAACACCGGGGAGCTGTTTTTT
CASSLLTGQNTGELFF
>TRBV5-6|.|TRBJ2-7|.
TGTGCCAGCAGCTCAGGGGGGGCTCTGTACGAGCAGTACTTC
CASSSGGALYEQYF
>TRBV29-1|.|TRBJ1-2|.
TGCAGCGTTGCCACAGGGTACTCGGATGGCTACACCTTC
CSVATGYSDGYTF
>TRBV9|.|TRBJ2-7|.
TGTGCCAGCAGCGTAGCCGGGGGCGCAGGGCAGAACGAGCAGTACTTC
CASSVAGGAGQNEQYF
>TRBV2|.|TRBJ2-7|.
TGTGCCAGCAGTGAGGGCTACGAGCAGTACTTC
CASSEGYEQYF